A selection of T cell receptor beta chains follows, all from one sample in a study of PD-1 blockade in classical Hodgkin lymphoma. TCRdb's copy holds only in-frame clones and misses some; the assay was immunoSEQ multiplex PCR. This table holds about 14,000 clones, over 65% found once. The source material was peripheral blood mononuclear cells (PBMCs), sampled at baseline. The origin of the receptors is a human donor with classical Hodgkin lymphoma. Both conserved end residues are part of each CDR3. The D gene is left open where the match is weak. For some rows the clone size is stated as once, few or many, or as a class when expanded; others skip it.

clone size: .; J gene: TRBJ2-5; D gene: .; V gene: TRBV29-1; CDR3 protein: CSVEPRGWETQYF; CDR3 DNA: TGCAGCGTTGAGCCCAGGGGATGGGAGACCCAGTACTTC
clone size: once; J gene: TRBJ2-7; D gene: TRBD2; V gene: TRBV4-2; CDR3 protein: CASSQGEGDHYEQYF; CDR3 DNA: TGTGCCAGCAGCCAAGGGGAGGGTGATCATTACGAGCAGTACTTC
clone size: .; J gene: TRBJ1-2; D gene: .; V gene: TRBV7-9; CDR3 protein: CASSLITYGYTF; CDR3 DNA: TGTGCCAGCAGCTTAATAACATATGGCTACACCTTC
clone size: .; J gene: TRBJ2-3; D gene: .; V gene: TRBV5-1; CDR3 protein: CASSFWSTDTQYF; CDR3 DNA: TGCGCCAGCAGCTTCTGGAGCACAGATACGCAGTATTTT
clone size: .; J gene: TRBJ1-1; D gene: .; V gene: TRBV5-4; CDR3 protein: CASSTGGDLNTEAFF; CDR3 DNA: TGTGCCAGCAGCACGGGGGGGGATTTGAACACTGAAGCTTTCTTT
clone size: .; J gene: TRBJ2-4; D gene: .; V gene: TRBV27; CDR3 protein: CASRITGGGYSRAKNIQYF; CDR3 DNA: TGTGCCAGCAGGATTACGGGCGGGGGCTACTCCCGTGCCAAAAACATTCAGTACTTC
clone size: few; J gene: TRBJ2-4; D gene: .; V gene: TRBV19; CDR3 protein: CASSIEFGRANIQYF; CDR3 DNA: TGTGCCAGTAGTATAGAATTTGGCAGGGCAAACATTCAGTACTTC
clone size: .; J gene: TRBJ2-6; D gene: TRBD1; V gene: TRBV5-1; CDR3 protein: CASSSLLPGTGVSGANVLTF; CDR3 DNA: TGCGCCAGCAGCTCCCTTTTACCCGGGACAGGGGTCTCTGGGGCCAACGTCCTGACTTTC
clone size: .; J gene: TRBJ1-3; D gene: .; V gene: TRBV7-8; CDR3 protein: CASSPRIGGNTIYF; CDR3 DNA: TGTGCCAGCAGCCCCCGGATCGGTGGAAACACCATATATTTT
clone size: .; J gene: TRBJ2-3; D gene: .; V gene: TRBV6-4; CDR3 protein: CASSDGGASTDTQYF; CDR3 DNA: TGTGCCAGCAGTGACGGGGGGGCGAGCACAGATACGCAGTATTTT
clone size: .; J gene: TRBJ1-2; D gene: .; V gene: TRBV2; CDR3 protein: CASSETRVGGYTF; CDR3 DNA: TGTGCCAGCAGTGAGACAAGGGTAGGTGGCTACACCTTC
clone size: .; J gene: TRBJ2-5; D gene: .; V gene: TRBV30; CDR3 protein: CAWSTRGPKERSQYF; CDR3 DNA: TGTGCCTGGAGTACCCGGGGCCCCAAAGAGAGGTCCCAGTACTTC
clone size: once; J gene: TRBJ2-7; D gene: TRBD2; V gene: TRBV15; CDR3 protein: CATSRVPSRGVYEQYF; CDR3 DNA: TGTGCCACCAGCAGAGTTCCGTCGCGGGGGGTCTACGAGCAGTACTTC
clone size: .; J gene: TRBJ2-2; D gene: .; V gene: TRBV9; CDR3 protein: CASTPGDLGELFF; CDR3 DNA: TGTGCCAGCACCCCGGGGGATCTCGGGGAGCTGTTTTTT
clone size: few; J gene: TRBJ2-7; D gene: TRBD1; V gene: TRBV28; CDR3 protein: CASRRTGTGTEQYF; CDR3 DNA: TGTGCCAGCAGAAGGACCGGGACAGGGACCGAGCAGTACTTC
clone size: .; J gene: TRBJ2-5; D gene: .; V gene: TRBV9; CDR3 protein: CASSEGSYQETQYF; CDR3 DNA: TGTGCCAGCAGCGAGGGGTCATACCAAGAGACCCAGTACTTC
clone size: .; J gene: TRBJ2-3; D gene: .; V gene: TRBV5-4; CDR3 protein: CASSLRTTLRNTQYF; CDR3 DNA: TGTGCCAGCAGCCTCCGGACAACCCTTAGGAATACGCAGTATTTT
clone size: .; J gene: TRBJ1-4; D gene: .; V gene: TRBV21-1; CDR3 protein: CASSNFGQGTTTNEKLFF; CDR3 DNA: .
clone size: .; J gene: TRBJ1-2; D gene: .; V gene: TRBV6-1; CDR3 protein: CASSEGYGYTF; CDR3 DNA: TGTGCCAGCAGTGAAGGCTATGGCTACACCTTC
clone size: medium-sized; J gene: TRBJ1-3; D gene: .; V gene: TRBV7-6; CDR3 protein: CASSPGRDSGNTIYF; CDR3 DNA: TGTGCCAGCAGCCCCGGACGGGACTCTGGAAACACCATATATTTT
clone size: .; J gene: TRBJ2-7; D gene: TRBD1; V gene: TRBV18; CDR3 protein: CASSPLPDRDHEQYF; CDR3 DNA: TGTGCCAGCTCACCCTTGCCGGACAGGGACCACGAGCAGTACTTC
clone size: once; J gene: TRBJ1-2; D gene: .; V gene: TRBV5-4; CDR3 protein: CASSLGANGYTF; CDR3 DNA: TGTGCCAGCAGCTTGGGGGCTAATGGCTACACCTTC
clone size: .; J gene: TRBJ2-1; D gene: TRBD2; V gene: TRBV4-3; CDR3 protein: CASSQEPSGGAYNEQFF; CDR3 DNA: TGCGCCAGCAGCCAAGAGCCGAGCGGGGGGGCCTACAATGAGCAGTTCTTC
clone size: .; J gene: TRBJ1-1; D gene: .; V gene: TRBV4-1; CDR3 protein: CASSQDFPTEAFF; CDR3 DNA: TGCGCCAGCAGCCAAGATTTTCCAACTGAAGCTTTCTTT
clone size: .; J gene: TRBJ2-5; D gene: TRBD2; V gene: TRBV5-4; CDR3 protein: CASSLGAGGPETQYF; CDR3 DNA: TGTGCCAGCAGCTTAGGAGCGGGGGGGCCGGAGACCCAGTACTTC
clone size: .; J gene: TRBJ2-3; D gene: TRBD2; V gene: TRBV28; CDR3 protein: CASSSGGSDTQYF; CDR3 DNA: TGTGCCAGCAGTTCGGGGGGGTCAGATACGCAGTATTTT
clone size: .; J gene: TRBJ1-1; D gene: .; V gene: TRBV9; CDR3 protein: CASSVAYGGSDTEAFF; CDR3 DNA: TGTGCCAGCAGCGTAGCTTACGGGGGGTCAGATACTGAAGCTTTCTTT
clone size: .; J gene: TRBJ1-4; D gene: .; V gene: TRBV5-1; CDR3 protein: CASSLGLSNEKLFF; CDR3 DNA: TGCGCCAGCAGCTTGGGGCTTAGTAATGAAAAACTGTTTTTT
clone size: .; J gene: TRBJ1-2; D gene: .; V gene: TRBV18; CDR3 protein: CASSPGAGGYTF; CDR3 DNA: TGTGCCAGCTCACCAGGGGCGGGTGGCTACACCTTC
clone size: .; J gene: TRBJ2-1; D gene: .; V gene: TRBV19; CDR3 protein: CASSIGAGYGYNEQFF; CDR3 DNA: TGTGCCAGTAGTATCGGTGCCGGGTACGGCTACAATGAGCAGTTCTTC
clone size: .; J gene: TRBJ2-7; D gene: .; V gene: TRBV10-3; CDR3 protein: CAISEVTYEQYF; CDR3 DNA: TGTGCCATCAGTGAGGTGACTTACGAGCAGTACTTC
clone size: .; J gene: TRBJ2-3; D gene: .; V gene: TRBV9; CDR3 protein: CASSRVSTDTQYF; CDR3 DNA: TGTGCCAGCAGCCGCGTGTCCACAGATACGCAGTATTTT
clone size: .; J gene: TRBJ2-7; D gene: TRBD1; V gene: TRBV4-2; CDR3 protein: CASSQEWTGSHEQYF; CDR3 DNA: TGTGCCAGCAGCCAAGAATGGACAGGGAGCCACGAGCAGTACTTC
clone size: few; J gene: TRBJ2-5; D gene: TRBD2; V gene: TRBV29-1; CDR3 protein: CSVNPGLAGGETQYF; CDR3 DNA: TGCAGCGTGAACCCCGGACTAGCGGGGGGAGAGACCCAGTACTTC
clone size: .; J gene: TRBJ2-7; D gene: TRBD2; V gene: TRBV7-3; CDR3 protein: CASSLTSGSHEQYF; CDR3 DNA: TGTGCCAGCAGTCTTACTAGCGGGAGCCACGAGCAGTACTTC
clone size: .; J gene: TRBJ2-5; D gene: .; V gene: TRBV19; CDR3 protein: CATAGQTKETQYF; CDR3 DNA: TGTGCCACCGCCGGGCAGACCAAAGAGACCCAGTACTTC
clone size: .; J gene: TRBJ2-3; D gene: .; V gene: TRBV5-4; CDR3 protein: CASSLALGGGPGDTQYF; CDR3 DNA: TGTGCCAGCAGCTTGGCCCTGGGCGGGGGCCCAGGAGATACGCAGTATTTT
clone size: once; J gene: TRBJ1-2; D gene: .; V gene: TRBV5-1; CDR3 protein: CASRQNRGGYGYTF; CDR3 DNA: TGCGCCAGCAGGCAAAATCGGGGAGGCTATGGCTACACCTTC
clone size: .; J gene: TRBJ1-4; D gene: .; V gene: TRBV5-1; CDR3 protein: CASSLTLTNEKLFF; CDR3 DNA: TGCGCCAGCAGCTTGACGTTAACTAATGAAAAACTGTTTTTT
clone size: .; J gene: TRBJ1-2; D gene: .; V gene: TRBV6-5; CDR3 protein: CASSTRETRGYTF; CDR3 DNA: TGTGCCAGCAGTACCCGGGAGACGCGGGGCTACACCTTC
clone size: .; J gene: TRBJ2-5; D gene: TRBD2; V gene: TRBV27; CDR3 protein: CASRGAGRAETQYF; CDR3 DNA: TGTGCCAGCCGCGGAGCGGGGCGTGCAGAGACCCAGTACTTC
clone size: .; J gene: TRBJ1-2; D gene: TRBD1; V gene: TRBV5-1; CDR3 protein: CASSFGQGGNYGYTF; CDR3 DNA: TGCGCCAGCAGCTTTGGACAGGGAGGTAACTATGGCTACACCTTC
clone size: few; J gene: TRBJ2-7; D gene: TRBD1; V gene: TRBV7-8; CDR3 protein: CAGSLHRGPSYEQYF; CDR3 DNA: TGTGCCGGGTCCTTACACAGGGGGCCTTCCTACGAGCAGTACTTC
clone size: .; J gene: TRBJ2-2; D gene: .; V gene: TRBV7-2; CDR3 protein: CASSFIPTGAGELFF; CDR3 DNA: TGTGCCAGCAGCTTCATCCCCACGGGGGCCGGGGAGCTGTTTTTT
clone size: few; J gene: TRBJ2-4; D gene: .; V gene: TRBV5-1; CDR3 protein: CASSLGAGGKNIQYF; CDR3 DNA: TGCGCCAGCAGCTTGGGGGCCGGGGGCAAAAACATTCAGTACTTC
clone size: .; J gene: TRBJ1-4; D gene: .; V gene: TRBV10-3; CDR3 protein: CATKQGLNEKLFF; CDR3 DNA: TGTGCCACCAAACAGGGCCTTAATGAAAAACTGTTTTTT
clone size: .; J gene: TRBJ1-1; D gene: TRBD1; V gene: TRBV6-6; CDR3 protein: CASSLAGGNTEAFF; CDR3 DNA: TGTGCCAGCAGTTTGGCAGGGGGGAACACTGAAGCTTTCTTT
clone size: .; J gene: TRBJ1-5; D gene: .; V gene: TRBV4-2; CDR3 protein: CASSRYLASSNQPQHF; CDR3 DNA: TGTGCCAGCAGCCGATATTTAGCGTCGAGCAATCAGCCCCAGCATTTT
clone size: once; J gene: TRBJ2-1; D gene: TRBD2; V gene: TRBV28; CDR3 protein: CASSFSVWRGGDNEQFF; CDR3 DNA: TGTGCCAGCAGTTTTTCGGTCTGGAGGGGAGGGGACAATGAGCAGTTCTTC
clone size: .; J gene: TRBJ2-5; D gene: TRBD1; V gene: TRBV2; CDR3 protein: CASANTGGPETQYF; CDR3 DNA: TGTGCCAGTGCCAACACAGGGGGCCCAGAGACCCAGTACTTC
clone size: once; J gene: TRBJ2-7; D gene: TRBD2; V gene: TRBV9; CDR3 protein: CASSAAASGGYEQYF; CDR3 DNA: TGTGCCAGCAGCGCAGCCGCTAGCGGGGGTTACGAGCAGTACTTC
clone size: medium-sized; J gene: TRBJ1-2; D gene: TRBD1; V gene: TRBV6-1; CDR3 protein: CASVRTGRDGYTF; CDR3 DNA: TGTGCCAGCGTCCGGACAGGGCGCGATGGCTACACCTTC
clone size: .; J gene: TRBJ2-6; D gene: .; V gene: TRBV14; CDR3 protein: CASSLARKANVLTF; CDR3 DNA: TGTGCCAGCAGCCTGGCTCGAAAGGCCAACGTCCTGACTTTC